This passage covers 26 T cell receptor beta chains from one sample sequenced in a study of human T cells and chemical hapten exposure. TCRdb analysed the RACE reads with MiXCR anew, one entry per CDR3 protein. Of tens of thousands of distinct CDR3 sequences in the sample, around 7% were seen once. This sample's time point: pre-sensitization, week 0. Described treatment: therapeutic diphenylcyclopropenone sensitization with weekly scalp DPC. Here the sequenced sample was whole blood, taken in connection with sensitization to the hapten diphenylcyclopropenone (DPC). The receptors were gathered from a woman aged 25 to 39 with alopecia areata. Some clones in this sample may be carry-over from other donors' samples.

In its sample, this clonotype was seen many times. V usage is TRBV2 and J usage is TRBJ2-1; possibly TRBD1 for D (7 bases). This CDR3 comprises 15 residues. V was shortened by 3 bases and J by 2 bases, with 11 bases between the two germline ends. The V gene's germline CDR1 is SNHLY and CDR2 FYNNEI. The CDR3, as DNA: TGTGCCAGCAGTGAGCAGGGGGGCCCCTACAATGAGCAGTTCTTC. Amino acids: CASSEQGGPYNEQFF. Filled out from reference TRBV2 and TRBJ2-1, the complete variable domain reads EPEVTQTPSHQVTQMGQEVILRCVPISNHLYFYWYRQILGQKVEFLVSFYNNEISEKSEIFDDQFSVERPDGSNFTLKIRSTKLEDSAMYFCASSEQGGPYNEQFFGPGTRLTVL.

The chain carries TRBV19 and TRBJ1-1; D is unclear. Trimming shortened V by 5 bases and J by 7 bases, and 14 bases separated the two germline ends. Germline V gene data show CDR1 as LNHDA and CDR2 as SQIVND (reference sequence). The CDR3 covers 13 residues. DNA of the CDR3: TGTGCCAGTAGTGCCTCTATAGGGATTGAAGCTTTCTTT. The encoded protein is CASSASIGIEAFF.

There are many counts of this clonotype. The chain couples TRBV29-1 to TRBJ2-6; D perhaps matches TRBD2 (6 bases). From germline, CDR1 is SQVTM and CDR2 ANQGSEA. The CDR3 loop spans 15 amino acids. Trimming took off 6 bases at V and 1 base at J, with 13 bases between the two ends. The CDR3 DNA follows: TGCAGCGTCCGTTCGGGGGATTCTGGGGCCAACGTCCTGACTTTC. This gives the protein CSVRSGDSGANVLTF.

Many counts were recorded for this clonotype. The chain's CDR3 is CAIISGSSYNEQFF. The CDR3 region has the DNA TGTGCCATCATTTCGGGGAGCTCCTACAATGAGCAGTTCTTC. V gene TRBV10-3 combines with J gene TRBJ2-1, with a tentative D call TRBD2 (5 bases). V was cut by 7 bases and J by 0 bases, with 10 bases left in between. The CDR3 is 14 amino acids. CDR1 and CDR2 (germline): ENHRY, SYGVKD.

This clonotype was counted between two and nine times. V gene TRBV12-3 or TRBV12-4 combines with J gene TRBJ1-3; possibly TRBD1 for D (6 bases). The CDR3 consists of 13 residues. V lost 7 bases and J 3 bases, leaving 10 bases between the germline ends. The chain's CDR3 is CASKGTYGNTIYF. CDR3 bases: TGTGCCAGCAAAGGGACATATGGAAACACCATATATTTT.

In its sample, this clonotype was seen a few times. The chain recombines TRBV5-5 with TRBJ1-5; D remains unclear. CDR3 length: 13 residues. Between the trimmed V and J ends, which lost 2 bases and 4 bases, there was a span of 7 bases. Germline loops: CDR1 SGHKS, CDR2 YYEKEE (reference sequence). The DNA for the CDR3 is TGTGCCAGCAGCTTACGGGCAAATCAGCCCCAGCATTTT. It translates to CASSLRANQPQHF.

V and J are TRBV5-1 and TRBJ1-6, with D perhaps TRBD1 (6 bases). Germline V CDR1 and CDR2: SGHRS, YFSETQ. The CDR3 contains 15 residues. V dropped 4 bases and J dropped 7 bases, with 15 bases sitting between them. Written as DNA, the CDR3 is TGCGCCAGCAGCCTAGGACAGAAGGAAAATTCACCCCTCCACTTT. The encoded protein is CASSLGQKENSPLHF.

J is TRBJ1-3 and V is TRBV12-3 or TRBV12-4, with no clear D. The V end lost 1 base, the J end lost 4 bases, and 5 bases lay between the germline ends. CDR3 size: 13 residues. CDR3 coding DNA: TGTGCCAGCAGTTTAGGAGTCGGAAACACCATATATTTT. Its translation: CASSLGVGNTIYF.

In its sample, this clonotype was seen many times. The CDR3 coding sequence is TGTGCCAGCAGCTTAAGGGGGGACCAAGAGACCCAGTACTTC. This encodes CASSLRGDQETQYF. The V gene is TRBV7-3, the J gene TRBJ2-5, with TRBD2 as a possible D gene (6 bases). Germline V gene sequence: CDR1 SGHTA, CDR2 FQGTGA. Trimming removed 1 base from V and 0 bases from J, with 6 bases in between. This CDR3 is built from 14 residues.

This clonotype came up many times. The rearrangement uses TRBV7-8 and TRBJ1-2; 8 bases agree with TRBD1. Trimming took 5 bases from V and 7 from J; bases not matched to a gene: 9. The CDR3 loop spans 14 amino acids. CDR1 and CDR2 from the germline V gene are SGHVS and FQNEAQ. CDR3 nucleotide sequence: TGTGCCAGCAGCCATGATCAGGGGGCGCGTGGCTACACCTTC. Amino acids: CASSHDQGARGYTF.

The sample holds many counts of this clonotype. The CDR3 spells CASSLARPTFSGYTF. The CDR3 region has the DNA TGCGCCAGCAGCTTAGCGCGACCGACTTTTTCTGGCTACACCTTC. V and J are TRBV5-1 and TRBJ1-2, with unresolved D. Germline V lookup: CDR1 SGHRS, CDR2 YFSETQ. This CDR3 is 15 amino acids long. Trimming removed 2 bases from V and 7 bases from J, with 18 bases in between.

This clonotype has more than one count but fewer than ten. This chain joins TRBV7-2 and TRBJ2-1; perhaps TRBD2 as D (6 bases). The CDR3 is 15 residues long. V was shortened by 3 bases and J by 2 bases, with 11 bases between the two germline ends. The germline gives CDR1 SGHTA, CDR2 FQGNSA. The CDR3 here is CASSLTSGPYNEQFF. The CDR3 DNA reads TGTGCCAGCAGCTTGACAAGCGGGCCCTACAATGAGCAGTTCTTC.

This clonotype has a handful of counts. The rearrangement joins TRBV10-3 to TRBJ2-1; the D gene is possibly TRBD1 (6 bases). Per the germline V gene, CDR1 is ENHRY and CDR2 is SYGVKD. V was trimmed by 2 bases and J by 6 bases, leaving 11 bases between them. This CDR3 region has 14 residues. In DNA, the CDR3 is TGTGCCATCAGTGAGGAGATACAGGGCAATGAGCAGTTCTTC. Translating it yields CAISEEIQGNEQFF.

This rearrangement joins TRBV29-1 to TRBJ2-3; D perhaps matches TRBD2 (5 bases). Germline loops: CDR1 SQVTM, CDR2 ANQGSEA. Deletions cut 3 bases from V and 2 bases from J, with 9 bases between. The CDR3 sequence is 13 residues long. The CDR3 is CSVDRGLTDTQYF. In DNA, the CDR3 is TGCAGCGTTGATCGAGGGCTCACAGATACGCAGTATTTT.

This clonotype was recorded many times. The CDR3 bases are TGTGCCAGCAGTAAAACCTATAGGACAGGCAGCTCCTACGAGCAGTACTTC. It specifies CASSKTYRTGSSYEQYF. This chain joins TRBV2 and TRBJ2-7, with 7 positions matching TRBD1. Trimming cost V 5 bases and J 0 bases; bases outside gene matches: 13. CDR3 length: 17 amino acids. Germline V CDR1 and CDR2: SNHLY, FYNNEI.

The sample holds many counts of this clonotype. V usage is TRBV11-2 and J usage is TRBJ2-5, with 9 nucleotides matching TRBD2. The CDR3 spans 16 residues. Trimming removed 1 base from V and 1 base from J; junction bases left unmatched: 4. Germline V CDR1 and CDR2: SGHAT, FQNNGV. CDR3 sequence (DNA): TGTGCCAGCAGCTTAGTGGCTAGCGGGGTCCAAGAGACCCAGTACTTC. Its translation: CASSLVASGVQETQYF.

This clonotype occurred many times. The chain has TRBV4-2 and TRBJ1-5, with a possible D match to TRBD1 (6 bases). V was cut by 2 bases and J by 1 base, with 12 bases left in between. CDR3 size: 16 residues. The germline V gene has CDR1 LGHNA and CDR2 YNFKEQ. For the CDR3, the DNA is TGTGCCAGCAGCCAATATACAGGGATGAGCAATCAGCCCCAGCATTTT. This encodes CASSQYTGMSNQPQHF.

Remarks on this clonotype: Compared with germline, one end of the junction differs, possibly owing to a read error. CDR3 nucleotides: TGTGCCAGCAGCAATACGGACAGGGTTACCTTC. Its translation: CASSNTDRVTF. This chain uses TRBV11-2 with TRBJ2-7; TRBD1 agrees at 8 bases. The CDR3 has 11 residues. CDR1 SGHAT and CDR2 FQNNGV come from the germline V gene. Full variable domain (remainder filled in from reference TRBV11-2 and TRBJ2-7): EAGVAQSPRYKIIEKRQSVAFWCNPISGHATLYWYQQILGQGPKLLIQFQNNGVVDDSQLPKDRFSAERLKGVDSTLKIQPAKLEDSAVYLCASSNTDRVTFGPGTRLTVT.

This clonotype was seen a handful of times. V gene TRBV20-1 combines with J gene TRBJ1-3; D unclear. The germline V gene encodes CDR1 DFQATT and CDR2 SNEGSKA (reference sequence). Between the trimmed V and J ends, which lost 5 bases and 0 bases, there was a span of 14 bases. The CDR3 length is 15 residues. Here the CDR3 DNA reads TGCAGTGCTGGCCGGCCGGGCCTCTCTGGAAACACCATATATTTT. Protein sequence: CSAGRPGLSGNTIYF.

This clonotype was detected ten times or more. The CDR3: CASGGARGANVLTF. In nucleotides, the CDR3 is TGTGCCAGCGGGGGGGCGCGTGGGGCCAACGTCCTGACTTTC. This chain uses TRBV6-2 or TRBV6-3 with TRBJ2-6; D is possibly TRBD2 (7 bases). The ends were cut back, 8 bases at V and 3 bases at J, with 11 bases in the middle. The CDR3 has 14 amino acids. Germline V CDR1 and CDR2: MNHEY, SVGEGT.

This clonotype was detected a few times. This sequence joins TRBV7-8 and TRBJ2-4, with D perhaps TRBD2 (6 bases). CDR1 and CDR2 (germline): SGHVS, FQNEAQ. The length of the CDR3 is 16 residues. The V and J ends lost 1 base and 1 base respectively, with 11 bases between them. The CDR3 loop is CASSLGGESAKNIQYF. CDR3 bases: TGTGCCAGCAGCTTAGGGGGGGAAAGTGCCAAAAACATTCAGTACTTC. The entire variable domain, with the rest obtained from reference TRBV7-8 and TRBJ2-4, is as follows: GAGVSQSPRYKVAKRGQDVALRCDPISGHVSLFWYQQALGQGPEFLTYFQNEAQLDKSGLPSDRFFAERPEGSVSTLKIQRTQQEDSAVYLCASSLGGESAKNIQYFGAGTRLSVL.

This clonotype was counted only a few times. The chain couples TRBV2 to TRBJ1-1; 9 bases map to TRBD1. Germline trimming cut 4 bases from V and 5 bases from J; bases unmatched to any gene: 5. CDR1 and CDR2 (germline): SNHLY, FYNNEI. This CDR3 has 14 amino acids. The CDR3 DNA is TGTGCCAGCAGTGTGGAGACAGGGGGTACTGAAGCTTTCTTT. It is translated as CASSVETGGTEAFF.

The rearrangement links TRBV29-1 to TRBJ1-5, with a tentative D call TRBD1 (5 bases). Germline assignment: CDR1 SQVTM and CDR2 ANQGSEA. The CDR3 length is 12 residues. V was clipped by 4 bases and J by 4 bases, with 8 bases between them. DNA for the CDR3: TGCAGCGTTGGACAGCTAAATCAGCCCCAGCATTTT. It specifies CSVGQLNQPQHF.

There are many counts of this clonotype. The chain couples TRBV6-5 to TRBJ1-3, with D unclear. Trimming stripped 8 bases from V and 0 bases from J, with 20 bases between. The CDR3 has 17 amino acids. The V gene's germline CDR1 is MNHEY and CDR2 SVGAGI. The CDR3 region is CASQSGRGPTSGNTIYF. The DNA for the CDR3 is TGTGCCAGCCAAAGTGGGCGAGGGCCTACCTCTGGAAACACCATATATTTT.

This clonotype was seen only a few times. The V gene is TRBV12-3 or TRBV12-4, the J gene TRBJ2-2; D gene unclear. V lost 5 bases and J 3 bases, leaving 7 bases between the germline ends. This CDR3 has 13 residues. The CDR3 DNA sequence: TGTGCCAGCAGTCGAGCCTACACCGGGGAGCTGTTTTTT. This encodes CASSRAYTGELFF.

This clonotype was recorded at least ten times. The chain recombines TRBV4-2 with TRBJ1-2, with 8 nucleotides matching TRBD1. This CDR3 contains 17 residues. CDR1 is LGHNA and CDR2 is YNFKEQ in the germline V gene. V gave up 3 bases and J gave up 4 bases; unmatched junction bases: 13. The CDR3 spells CASSQGWTGRESYGYTF. CDR3 coding DNA: TGTGCCAGCAGCCAGGGGTGGACAGGGAGGGAAAGCTATGGCTACACCTTC.